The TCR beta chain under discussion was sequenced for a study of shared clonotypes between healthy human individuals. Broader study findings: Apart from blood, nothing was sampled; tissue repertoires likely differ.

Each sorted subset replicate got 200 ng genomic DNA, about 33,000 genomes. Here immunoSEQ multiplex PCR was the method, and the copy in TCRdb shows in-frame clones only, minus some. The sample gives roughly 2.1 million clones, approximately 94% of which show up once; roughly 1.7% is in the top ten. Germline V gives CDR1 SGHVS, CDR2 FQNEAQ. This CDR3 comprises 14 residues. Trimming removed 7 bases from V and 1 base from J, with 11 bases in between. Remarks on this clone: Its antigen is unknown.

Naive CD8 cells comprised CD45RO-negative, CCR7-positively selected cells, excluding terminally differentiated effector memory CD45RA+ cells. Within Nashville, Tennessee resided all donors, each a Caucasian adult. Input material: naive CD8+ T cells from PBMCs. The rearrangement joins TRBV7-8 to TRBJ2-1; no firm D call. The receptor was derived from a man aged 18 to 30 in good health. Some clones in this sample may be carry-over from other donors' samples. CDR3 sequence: CASTLGQSYNEQFF. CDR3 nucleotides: TGTGCCAGCACCCTAGGGCAGTCCTACAATGAGCAGTTCTTC.